This T cell receptor (beta chain) was found in a study of cytomegalovirus exposure and HLA in healthy donors. Regarding the study as a whole: In a later analysis, donors in an Asian-associated ancestry cluster reportedly had fewer N-insertions in productive TCRs than the cohort mean. Rarity characterized most TCR sequences, yet some public TCRs appeared in many donors.

The PCR ran on 60 Vbeta and 13 Jbeta primers. Measured with immunoSEQ multiplex PCR; TCRdb has only the in-frame clones, and not every one. The data hold about 190,000 clones, with 75% to 90% observed a single time. CDR3 length: 17 amino acids. V was clipped by 1 base and J by 4 bases; unmatched bases: 10. The germline V gene has CDR1 MGHRA and CDR2 YSYEKL. Worth noting for this clone: What it binds is not known. The same CDR3 can be traced to other DNA sequences in this sample.

All the people who gave samples were healthy bone marrow donors. V and J are TRBV4-1 and TRBJ1-1; TRBD1 matches 9 bases. The clonotype comes from a man aged 25 to 45 in good health and CMV-seronegative. Source material: PBMCs. CDR3 coding DNA: TGCGCCAGCAGCCAAGCTTCTGCGCGACAGGGGGGCACTGAAGCTTTCTTT. It encodes CASSQASARQGGTEAFF.